This TCR beta chain was identified during a study of blood T cell repertoires in COVID-19. At the level of the study: PBMCs, B-cell-depleted T cells, or T cells provided the cDNA or gDNA that made up the material.

Original methodology: Amplified reference gene primers provided the basis for estimating nucleated cell counts. Assay: immunoSEQ multiplex PCR; the TCRdb copy retains only in-frame clones and omits some. V, J and clone size derive from that table, while D and trimming were established from the DNA sequence. The data contain hundreds of thousands of clones, under 90% of them singletons. The length of the CDR3 is 16 residues. CDR1 is LNHDA, CDR2 SQIVND, per germline (reference sequence). Trimming took 3 bases from V and 0 from J, leaving 12 bases between them. The chain combines TRBV19 with TRBJ2-4; D is ambiguous. Sequenced material: peripheral blood. The source of this sequence is a human donor in a cohort sampled during active COVID-19. The CDR3 sequence is CASSIPRSQAKNIQYF. The CDR3 nucleotides read TGTGCCAGTAGTATCCCCCGGTCCCAAGCCAAAAACATTCAGTACTTC.